One sample yielded the 14 T cell receptor beta chains listed below, sequenced in a study of T cells after yellow fever vaccination. TCRdb recomputed calls from the 5' RACE reads with MiXCR, one row per CDR3 protein. The sample shows hundreds of thousands of distinct CDR3 sequences, 20% to 25% of them seen only once. The material was PBMCs, obtained 20 to 25 days after the first yellow fever vaccination. The receptors were gathered from a man between 18 and 29 years old who received the YFV17D yellow fever vaccine.

The rearrangement links TRBV5-1 to TRBJ2-3; D call uncertain. This CDR3 comprises 14 residues. In germline, CDR1 is SGHRS, CDR2 YFSETQ. With 0 bases removed from V and 4 bases from J, the gap between germline ends came to 9 bases. The CDR3 region is CASSLAVGPDTQYF. The CDR3 DNA is TGCGCCAGCAGCTTGGCAGTGGGCCCAGATACGCAGTATTTT.

This clonotype was counted at least ten times. The chain couples TRBV6-1 to TRBJ2-7, with a possible D match to TRBD2 (7 bases). Trimming took off 10 bases at V and 2 bases at J, with 15 bases between the two ends. The CDR3 is made up of 13 amino acids. Germline loops: CDR1 MNHNS, CDR2 SASEGT. CDR3 sequence: CATTEGGAYEQYF. The CDR3 DNA reads TGTGCCACCACGGAGGGGGGGGCCTACGAGCAGTACTTC.

This clonotype was seen more than once but under ten times. V is TRBV5-6 and J is TRBJ2-7, with a tentative D call TRBD2 (6 bases). CDR3 length equals 11 residues. CDR1 is SGHDT, CDR2 YYEEEE, per germline. Between the trimmed V and J ends, which lost 5 bases and 6 bases, there was a span of 9 bases. The CDR3 region has the DNA TGTGCCAGCAGGGGGGGTGCCGAGCAGTACGTC. Translation gives CASRGGAEQYV.

Many counts were recorded for this clonotype. The DNA for the CDR3 is TGTGCCAGCAGCGCTCCAGGGTTCCCTCCTTACGAGCAGTACTTC. It translates to CASSAPGFPPYEQYF. The V call is TRBV7-2, the J call TRBJ2-7; D is perhaps TRBD1 (5 bases). Trimming stripped 5 bases from V and 4 bases from J, with 18 bases between. Germline CDR1 and CDR2: SGHTA and FQGNSA. This CDR3 contains 15 residues.

This clonotype was seen ten or more times. V and J are TRBV25-1 and TRBJ2-3; a possible D gene is TRBD1 (6 bases). The CDR3 length is 13 residues. Trimming cost V 8 bases and J 0 bases, with 9 bases left between them. Looked up from germline, CDR1 is MGHDK and CDR2 is SYGVNS. CDR3 sequence reads: CASHGQSTDTQYF. The CDR3 DNA follows: TGTGCCAGCCATGGACAGAGCACAGATACGCAGTATTTT.

This clonotype was counted between two and nine times. CDR3 nucleotides: TGTGCCAGCAGCTTCCTGACAGGGGGTATAAGGGGAACTGAAGCTTTCTTT. This codes for CASSFLTGGIRGTEAFF. The chain has TRBV7-2 and TRBJ1-1; 9 bases match TRBD1. Per germline, CDR1 SGHTA and CDR2 FQGNSA. V lost 3 bases and J lost 5; bases outside the gene matches: 13. This CDR3 comprises 17 residues. Full variable domain (outside the CDR3, taken from reference TRBV7-2 and TRBJ1-1): GAGVSQSPSNKVTEKGKDVELRCDPISGHTALYWYRQSLGQGLEFLIYFQGNSAPDKSGLPSDRFSAERTGGSVSTLTIQRTQQEDSAVYLCASSFLTGGIRGTEAFFGQGTRLTVV.

This clonotype was found a few times. CDR3 DNA sequence: TGTGCCAGCTCCCCGGCAGCCTACGAGCAGTACGTC. Amino acid sequence: CASSPAAYEQYV. The V gene is TRBV6-1, the J gene TRBJ2-7; D gene ambiguous. Germline V gives CDR1 MNHNS, CDR2 SASEGT. This CDR3 region has 12 residues. Trimming took off 8 bases at V and 2 bases at J, with 10 bases between the two ends.

This rearrangement joins TRBV29-1 to TRBJ2-3, with no clear D. V lost 6 bases and J 3 bases, leaving 13 bases between the germline ends. Germline CDR1 reads SQVTM; CDR2 reads ANQGSEA. This CDR3 is 13 amino acids long. In DNA, the CDR3 is TGCAGCGTGTTTAAAACGGGTACAGATACGCAGTATTTT. Amino acid sequence: CSVFKTGTDTQYF.

This clonotype was picked up many times. The rearrangement joins TRBV14 to TRBJ2-7, with 9 bases matching TRBD2. The length of the CDR3 is 13 residues. Germline trimming cut 4 bases from V and 6 bases from J; bases unmatched to any gene: 4. The germline gives CDR1 SGHDN, CDR2 FVKESK. CDR3 nucleotides: TGTGCCAGCAGCCGGGGACTAGCTGGCGAGCAGTACTTC. Its translation: CASSRGLAGEQYF.

The chain couples TRBV28 to TRBJ1-2; D is possibly TRBD1 (6 bases). Per germline, CDR1 MDHEN and CDR2 SYDVKM. The CDR3 totals 12 residues. V was pared by 7 bases and J by 6 bases, with 12 bases between. CDR3 DNA sequence: TGTGCCAGCAACTGGGGGCGAGATGGCTACACCTTC. This gives the protein CASNWGRDGYTF.

This clonotype was counted between two and nine times. The chain has TRBV5-4 and TRBJ2-1, with D possibly matching TRBD2 (5 bases). Germline V CDR1 and CDR2: SGHNT, YYREEE (reference sequence). The length of the CDR3 is 14 residues. The germline V and J ends were trimmed by 2 bases and 7 bases, with 13 bases remaining between them. CDR3 nucleotides: TGTGCCAGCAGCTTTTCTGGATCGGGAAATGAGCAGTTCTTC. Protein product: CASSFSGSGNEQFF.

There are a few counts of this clonotype. The chain has TRBV20-1 and TRBJ2-3; D remains unclear. CDR3 length: 13 amino acids. CDR1 is DFQATT, CDR2 SNEGSKA, per germline (reference sequence). V dropped 2 bases and J dropped 1 base, with 7 bases sitting between them. The CDR3 here is CSARRFRTDTQYF. The CDR3 bases are TGCAGTGCTAGACGGTTCCGCACAGATACGCAGTATTTT.

This clonotype was seen a handful of times. The chain uses TRBV10-3 and TRBJ2-3; D is ambiguous. The V gene lost 3 bases and the J gene lost 4 bases, with 11 bases spanning the gap. The germline CDR1 and CDR2 sequences are ENHRY and SYGVKD. The CDR3 extends over 14 amino acids. In DNA form, the CDR3 reads TGTGCCATCAGTGAAATTTCGCGATCAGATACGCAGTATTTT. This encodes CAISEISRSDTQYF.

This clonotype has just a few counts. The rearrangement joins TRBV6-5 to TRBJ1-3, with unresolved D. CDR3 length equals 15 residues. From germline, CDR1 is MNHEY and CDR2 SVGAGI. V was cut by 0 bases and J by 0 bases, with 6 bases left in between. Here the CDR3 DNA reads TGTGCCAGCAGTTACTCGGGGAGCTCTGGAAACACCATATATTTT. It translates to CASSYSGSSGNTIYF.